The clone carrying this T cell receptor (beta chain) was seen ten or more times. What it recognizes is unknown. This CDR3 is 15 amino acids long. Trimming took off 4 bases at V and 4 bases at J, with 14 bases between the two ends. Germline CDR1 reads SGHRS; CDR2 reads YFSETQ. This sample is part of a study of identical twins. Template switching added a universal primer binding site, and final cDNA carried unique molecular identifiers. TCRdb re-called the 5' RACE reads through MiXCR, storing one row per CDR3 protein. The table includes fewer than 450,000 distinct CDR3 sequences, roughly 10% detected once. General observations from the study: A lower insertion count was a feature of abundant cord blood beta clonotypes, with no such feature in memory repertoires. The models systematically underestimated how much out-of-frame TCR alpha was shared in monozygotic twins.

The chain links TRBV5-1 to TRBJ2-2; maybe TRBD2 (5 bases). Sequencing was carried out using naive T cells sorted from blood. The sequence was collected from a woman between 45 and 60 years old in good health. The CDR3 DNA is TGCGCCAGCAGCATCGTAAGCGGATCCACCGGGGAGCTGTTTTTT. Translating it yields CASSIVSGSTGELFF.